One sample yielded the 29 T cell receptor beta chains listed below, sequenced in a study of PD-L1 blockade in urothelial cancer. Sequencing used immunoSEQ multiplex PCR; TCRdb keeps in-frame clones, though not all of them. Found here are fewer than 40,000 clones, about 89% of them singletons; the top ten hold under 4.5%. Sequencing was performed on PBMCs, taken around atezolizumab (anti-PD-L1) treatment. Receptors were obtained from a man aged 50 or older with urothelial cancer.

The genes are TRBV5-1 and TRBJ2-2; possibly TRBD1 for D (6 bases). The CDR3 runs 15 residues. Germline V gene lookup returns CDR1 SGHRS and CDR2 YFSETQ. V lost 0 bases, J lost 4 bases, and 10 bases lay in between. CDR3 bases: TGCGCCAGCAGCTTGGAAGGGGGTGGCACCGGGGAGCTGTTTTTT. Protein sequence: CASSLEGGGTGELFF.

This rearrangement joins TRBV5-1 to TRBJ1-4; 7 positions match TRBD1. Germline-derived CDR1 and CDR2 are SGHRS and YFSETQ. Trimming removed 0 bases from V and 5 bases from J; junction bases left unmatched: 4. CDR3 size: 15 residues. DNA of the CDR3: TGCGCCAGCAGCTTGGGACAGGGTGGAAATGAAAAACTGTTTTTT. Protein product: CASSLGQGGNEKLFF.

The chain carries TRBV12-5 and TRBJ1-2; D gene ambiguous. Germline values: CDR1 LGHNT, CDR2 FRNRAP. This CDR3 comprises 12 residues. Trimming took off 1 base at V and 8 bases at J, with 8 bases between the two ends. CDR3 DNA sequence: TGTGCTAGTGGTTTGGGGGCGCTGGGCTACACCTTC. This sequence encodes CASGLGALGYTF.

In regard to this clone: One end of the junction is discordant with germline, which a read error may explain. The chain combines TRBV16 with TRBJ1-2; no clear D gene. The CDR3 has 13 residues. Germline values: CDR1 KGHSY, CDR2 FQNENV. CDR3 DNA sequence: TGTGCCAGCAGCCAATCGGGAGGGAGAAATACCGCCTTC. It specifies CASSQSGGRNTAF.

This sequence joins TRBV28 and TRBJ2-5; the match to TRBD1 covers 7 bases. Losses at the gene ends were 4 bases for V and 2 bases for J; bases not matched to a gene: 7. Germline V lookup: CDR1 MDHEN, CDR2 SYDVKM. The CDR3 contains 15 residues. The CDR3 spells CASSSLRGKQETQYF. As DNA, the CDR3 is TGTGCCAGCAGTTCCCTCAGGGGGAAGCAAGAGACCCAGTACTTC.

This chain links TRBV5-4 with TRBJ2-1; 14 bases match TRBD2. CDR3 size: 16 residues. Trimming removed 4 bases from V and 10 bases from J; junction bases left unmatched: 10. CDR1 SGHNT and CDR2 YYREEE come from the germline V gene (reference sequence). CDR3 in amino acids: CASSQPGLAGDGEQFF. For the CDR3, the DNA is TGTGCCAGCAGCCAGCCGGGACTAGCGGGAGACGGGGAGCAGTTCTTC.

V usage is TRBV6-1 and J usage is TRBJ2-5; 8 nucleotides agree with TRBD1. This CDR3 contains 14 residues. Germline V gene data show CDR1 as MNHNS and CDR2 as SASEGT. The V segment lost 5 bases and the J segment 1 base; nucleotides outside the gene matches: 3. The CDR3 DNA reads TGTGCCAGCAGTCGGGACAGGACCCAAGAGACCCAGTACTTC. Amino acids: CASSRDRTQETQYF.

The chain uses TRBV19 and TRBJ2-3; possible D gene TRBD1, 5 bases. From germline, CDR1 is LNHDA and CDR2 SQIVND (reference sequence). The CDR3 totals 14 residues. Trimming took 5 bases from V and 3 from J, leaving 12 bases between them. DNA for the CDR3: TGTGCCAGTAGTTCAGGGTCTTGGACAGATACGCAGTATTTT. Its protein is CASSSGSWTDTQYF.

The chain joins TRBV27 to TRBJ1-5; 12 positions match TRBD1. J was trimmed by 0 bases and V by 6 bases; bases with no gene match: 9. CDR1 and CDR2 (germline): MNHEY, SMNVEV (reference sequence). CDR3 size: 18 residues. The CDR3: CASSGGTGGFHSNQPQHF. CDR3 sequence (DNA): TGTGCCAGCAGCGGGGGGACAGGGGGCTTTCATAGCAATCAGCCCCAGCATTTT.

V gene TRBV4-1 combines with J gene TRBJ2-4; 10 positions agree with TRBD2. The CDR3 has 18 amino acids. Germline V gives CDR1 MGHRA, CDR2 YSYEKL. V was clipped by 3 bases and J by 0 bases; unmatched bases: 8. CDR3 sequence reads: CASSQATSGEIAKNIQYF. The CDR3 nucleotides are TGCGCCAGCAGCCAGGCCACTAGCGGGGAGATAGCCAAAAACATTCAGTACTTC.

The chain joins TRBV7-3 to TRBJ2-2, with 9 bases matching TRBD2. Germline CDR1 reads SGHTA; CDR2 reads FQGTGA. The CDR3 loop spans 14 amino acids. Trimming removed 5 bases from V and 8 bases from J; junction bases left unmatched: 6. CDR3 in DNA: TGTGCCAGCAGCCCTGTGCTAGCGGGGGGGGAGCTGTTTTTT. Translated, it gives CASSPVLAGGELFF.

The rearrangement uses TRBV5-6 and TRBJ1-2; no definite D call. CDR3 size: 11 residues. From germline, CDR1 is SGHDT and CDR2 YYEEEE. Deletions cut 4 bases from V and 8 bases from J, with 9 bases between. The CDR3 nucleotides are TGTGCCAGCAGCAAGATGAGGGGCTACACCTTC. The encoded protein is CASSKMRGYTF.

This clone showed up just once. V is TRBV29-1 and J is TRBJ2-1; tentatively, D is TRBD2 (7 bases). The CDR3 length is 13 residues. Germline V CDR1 and CDR2: SQVTM, ANQGSEA. Trimming cost V 4 bases and J 5 bases, with 12 bases left between them. The CDR3 loop is CSVGRGGNNEQFF. Here the CDR3 DNA reads TGCAGCGTTGGGAGGGGGGGGAACAATGAGCAGTTCTTC.

The chain links TRBV7-2 to TRBJ2-2; 9 nucleotides match TRBD1. CDR3 size: 16 residues. Germline V lookup: CDR1 SGHTA, CDR2 FQGNSA. Trimming took 1 base from V and 7 from J; bases not matched to a gene: 7. The CDR3 is CASSLVTGGAGGELFF. DNA for the CDR3: TGTGCCAGCAGCTTAGTCACAGGGGGCGCAGGCGGGGAGCTGTTTTTT.

This clone occurred once. The rearrangement uses TRBV27 and TRBJ2-5; the match to TRBD2 covers 9 bases. CDR3 length: 18 residues. The ends lost 4 bases at V and 5 bases at J; junction bases unmatched: 17. From germline, CDR1 is MNHEY and CDR2 SMNVEV (reference sequence). Here the CDR3 DNA reads TGTGCCAGCAGTTGGGAGAGGGGACTAGCTCTCCGGGTTGAGACCCAGTACTTC. Amino acid sequence: CASSWERGLALRVETQYF.

The chain has TRBV5-8 and TRBJ2-7, with D possibly being TRBD1 (6 bases). Germline lookup yields CDR1 SGHTS and CDR2 YDEGEE. The CDR3 totals 17 residues. Trimming stripped 3 bases from V and 2 bases from J, with 21 bases between. The CDR3 DNA follows: TGTGCCAGCAGCTCACCGAACCACCGGGACACCACCTACGAGCAGTACTTC. Its translation: CASSSPNHRDTTYEQYF.

The V call is TRBV7-6, the J call TRBJ2-3; 8 bases agree with TRBD2. There are 17 residues in the CDR3. Per germline, CDR1 SGHVS and CDR2 FNYEAQ. J gave up 1 base and V 5 bases, and 11 bases lay outside the gene matches. This CDR3 is CASSPRPRLARTDTQYF. CDR3 nucleotides: TGTGCCAGCAGCCCCCGACCTAGACTAGCGCGCACAGATACGCAGTATTTT.

The rearrangement uses TRBV10-2 and TRBJ2-5, with TRBD1 matching over 8 bases. Germline V CDR1 and CDR2: WSHSY, SAAADI. The V and J ends lost 7 bases and 5 bases, in that order; junction bases with no gene match: 6. The CDR3 loop spans 13 amino acids. The CDR3 sequence: CASTGTGLETQYF. CDR3 DNA: TGCGCCAGCACCGGGACAGGTTTGGAGACCCAGTACTTC.

The chain carries TRBV5-6 and TRBJ2-1; TRBD2 aligns across 8 bases. The trim removed 4 bases at V and 1 base at J, leaving 7 bases unmatched. This CDR3 is built from 16 residues. Germline CDR1 is SGHDT and CDR2 is YYEEEE. CDR3 DNA sequence: TGTGCCAGCAGCCACCACGGGGGGGCATCCTACAATGAGCAGTTCTTC. As protein: CASSHHGGASYNEQFF.

This chain connects TRBV5-1 to TRBJ2-3; TRBD2 agrees at 9 bases. The CDR3 is 16 amino acids. Germline CDR1 and CDR2: SGHRS and YFSETQ. V lost 3 bases to trimming and J lost 1 base; unmatched junction nucleotides: 6. DNA of the CDR3: TGCGCCAGCAGCTCGGTTAGCGGGGGTCGCACAGATACGCAGTATTTT. Translation gives CASSSVSGGRTDTQYF. Filled out from reference TRBV5-1 and TRBJ2-3, the complete variable domain reads KAGVTQTPRYLIKTRGQQVTLSCSPISGHRSVSWYQQTPGQGLQFLFEYFSETQRNKGNFPGRFSGRQFSNSRSEMNVSTLELGDSALYLCASSSVSGGRTDTQYFGPGTRLTVL.

The chain uses TRBV9 and TRBJ2-3, with D hard to call. Trimming took off 0 bases at V and 3 bases at J, with 8 bases between the two ends. The CDR3 has 14 amino acids. CDR1 is SGDLS, CDR2 YYNGEE, per germline. The CDR3 coding sequence is TGTGCCAGCAGCGTAGGAACCAGGACAGATACGCAGTATTTT. Translation: CASSVGTRTDTQYF.

V and J are TRBV11-3 and TRBJ1-1; TRBD1 might be the D (5 bases). The V and J ends lost 6 bases and 4 bases respectively, with 12 bases between them. The CDR3 runs to 13 residues. The germline V gene has CDR1 SGHNT and CDR2 YENEEA. CDR3: CASSLLTATEAFF. CDR3 DNA: TGTGCCAGCAGTCTCTTGACAGCCACTGAAGCTTTCTTT.

The chain has TRBV29-1 and TRBJ2-2; D may be TRBD1 (5 bases). In germline, CDR1 is SQVTM, CDR2 ANQGSEA. Trimming pared 4 bases from V and 6 bases from J, leaving 9 bases between. The CDR3 extends over 12 amino acids. The CDR3 DNA reads as TGCAGCGTTGGGCCGACAGCCGGGGAGCTGTTTTTT. It codes for CSVGPTAGELFF.

This chain links TRBV12-5 with TRBJ2-5; D is unresolved. The V end lost 0 bases, the J end lost 7 bases, and 18 bases lay between the germline ends. The length of the CDR3 is 16 residues. Germline V gene data show CDR1 as LGHNT and CDR2 as FRNRAP. The CDR3 coding sequence is TGTGCTAGTGGTTTGGTACTCTCAAATCGCCCAGGGACCCAGTACTTC. Its translation: CASGLVLSNRPGTQYF.

The chain carries TRBV7-2 and TRBJ2-3; 7 bases map to TRBD1. Germline CDR1 SGHTA, CDR2 FQGNSA. The CDR3 loop spans 16 amino acids. The J segment lost 1 base and the V segment lost 5 bases, leaving 9 bases of the junction unmatched. The CDR3 protein is CASSHRTGVGTDTQYF. The CDR3 DNA is TGTGCCAGCAGCCACCGCACAGGGGTGGGCACAGATACGCAGTATTTT.

J is TRBJ2-3 and V is TRBV7-2, with 7 bases lining up with TRBD1. In germline, CDR1 is SGHTA, CDR2 FQGNSA. The CDR3 consists of 16 residues. Unmatched junction bases numbered 20, after V lost 6 bases and J lost 11 bases. In DNA, the CDR3 is TGTGCCAGCAGTCTTGTCCGAGGGGGCTCTCTCCAGGTGCAGTATTTT. Encoded protein: CASSLVRGGSLQVQYF.

The chain employs TRBV21-1 and TRBJ2-2; the table gives TRBD1 as D, unverified against the DNA. TRBV21-1 is a pseudogene locus. The CDR3 length is 16 residues. DNA of the CDR3: TGTGCCAGCCTAATCAGGGGTCAGATGAGCACCGGGGAGCTGTTTTTT. It translates to CASLIRGQMSTGELFF.

This clone was counted between two and nine times. V and J are TRBV28 and TRBJ2-2; the D is unclear. CDR1 and CDR2 from the germline V gene are MDHEN and SYDVKM. V was shortened by 6 bases and J by 3 bases, with 14 bases between the two germline ends. This CDR3 is 15 amino acids long. CDR3 amino acids: CASSRFSLYTGELFF. The CDR3 coding sequence is TGTGCCAGCAGCCGGTTTAGCTTATACACCGGGGAGCTGTTTTTT. Using reference TRBV28 and TRBJ2-2 for the parts outside the CDR3, the full variable domain is DVKVTQSSRYLVKRTGEKVFLECVQDMDHENMFWYRQDPGLGLRLIYFSYDVKMKEKGDIPEGYSVSREKKERFSLILESASTNQTSMYLCASSRFSLYTGELFFGEGSRLTVL.

V gene TRBV11-3 combines with J gene TRBJ2-3, with D possibly TRBD1 on 5 matching bases. V lost 5 bases and J lost 3, with 18 bases in between. The CDR3 has 16 residues. CDR1 SGHNT and CDR2 YENEEA come from the germline V gene. CDR3 region: CASSPRTKKGTDTQYF. Here the CDR3 DNA reads TGTGCCAGCAGCCCGCGGACAAAAAAAGGGACAGATACGCAGTATTTT.